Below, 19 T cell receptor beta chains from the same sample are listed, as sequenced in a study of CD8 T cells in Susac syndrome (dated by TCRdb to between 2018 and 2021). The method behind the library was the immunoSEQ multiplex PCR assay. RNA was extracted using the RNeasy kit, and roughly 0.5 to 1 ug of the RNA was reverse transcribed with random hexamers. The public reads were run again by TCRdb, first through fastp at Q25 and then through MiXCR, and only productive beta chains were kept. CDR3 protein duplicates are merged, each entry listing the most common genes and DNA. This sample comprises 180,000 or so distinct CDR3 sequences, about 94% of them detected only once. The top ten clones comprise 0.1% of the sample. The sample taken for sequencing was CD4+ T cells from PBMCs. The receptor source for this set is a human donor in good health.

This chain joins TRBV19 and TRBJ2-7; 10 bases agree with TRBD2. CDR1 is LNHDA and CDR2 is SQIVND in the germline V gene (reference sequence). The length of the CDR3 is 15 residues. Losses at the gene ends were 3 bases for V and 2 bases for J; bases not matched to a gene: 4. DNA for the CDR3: TGTGCCAGTAGTATCGGGCTAGCGGGAGCCTACGAGCAGTACTTC. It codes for CASSIGLAGAYEQYF.

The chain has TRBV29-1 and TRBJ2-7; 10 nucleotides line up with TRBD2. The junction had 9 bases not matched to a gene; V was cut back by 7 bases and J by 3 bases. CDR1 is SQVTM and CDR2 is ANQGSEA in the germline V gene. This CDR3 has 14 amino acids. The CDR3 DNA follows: TGCAGCGCCGCACTAGCGGGATACCGCTACGAGCAGTACTTC. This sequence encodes CSAALAGYRYEQYF.

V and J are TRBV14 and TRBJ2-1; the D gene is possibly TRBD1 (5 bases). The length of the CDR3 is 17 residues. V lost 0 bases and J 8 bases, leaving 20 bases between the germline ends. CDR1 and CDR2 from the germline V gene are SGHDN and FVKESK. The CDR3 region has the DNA TGTGCCAGCAGCCAAGAAGGGCAGGGCCCCCTCCGCGATGAGCAGTTCTTC. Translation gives CASSQEGQGPLRDEQFF.

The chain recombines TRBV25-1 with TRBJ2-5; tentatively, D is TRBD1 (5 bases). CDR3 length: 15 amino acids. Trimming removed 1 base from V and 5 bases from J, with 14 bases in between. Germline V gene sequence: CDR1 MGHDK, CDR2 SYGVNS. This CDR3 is CASSEFLGLVETQYF. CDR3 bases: TGTGCCAGCAGTGAATTTCTGGGGCTAGTGGAGACCCAGTACTTC. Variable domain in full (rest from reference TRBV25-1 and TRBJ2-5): EADIYQTPRYLVIGTGKKITLECSQTMGHDKMYWYQQDPGMELHLIHYSYGVNSTEKGDLSSESTVSRIRTEHFPLTLESARPSHTSQYLCASSEFLGLVETQYFGPGTRLLVL.

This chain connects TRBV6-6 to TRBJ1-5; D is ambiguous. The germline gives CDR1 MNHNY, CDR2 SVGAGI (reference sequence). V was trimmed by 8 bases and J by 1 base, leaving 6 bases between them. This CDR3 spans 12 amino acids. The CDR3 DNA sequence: TGTGCCAGCGGCAGGAGCAATCAGCCCCAGCATTTT. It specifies CASGRSNQPQHF.

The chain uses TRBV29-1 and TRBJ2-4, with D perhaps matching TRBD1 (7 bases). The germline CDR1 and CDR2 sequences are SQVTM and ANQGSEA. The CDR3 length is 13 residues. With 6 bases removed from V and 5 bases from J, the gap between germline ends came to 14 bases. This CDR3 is CSVTRGQQNIQYF. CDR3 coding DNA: TGCAGCGTGACTAGGGGGCAGCAAAACATTCAGTACTTC.

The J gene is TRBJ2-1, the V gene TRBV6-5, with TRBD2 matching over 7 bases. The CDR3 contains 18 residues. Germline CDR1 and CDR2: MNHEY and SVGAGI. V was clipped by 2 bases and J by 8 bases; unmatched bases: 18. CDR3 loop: CASSYRVQRGRAGDEQFF. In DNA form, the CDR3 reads TGTGCCAGCAGTTACCGGGTCCAGCGGGGCCGGGCAGGAGATGAGCAGTTCTTC.

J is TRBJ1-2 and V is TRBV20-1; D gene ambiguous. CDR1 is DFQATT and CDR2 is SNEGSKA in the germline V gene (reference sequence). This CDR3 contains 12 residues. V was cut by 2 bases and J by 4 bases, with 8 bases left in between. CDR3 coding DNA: TGCAGTGCTAGACAGGCGGGCTATGGCTACACCTTC. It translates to CSARQAGYGYTF.

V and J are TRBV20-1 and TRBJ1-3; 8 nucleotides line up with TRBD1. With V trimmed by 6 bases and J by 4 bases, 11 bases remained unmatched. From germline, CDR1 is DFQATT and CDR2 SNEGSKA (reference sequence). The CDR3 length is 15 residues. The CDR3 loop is CSAPVGQGKGNTIYF. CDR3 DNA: TGCAGTGCGCCTGTCGGACAGGGAAAAGGAAACACCATATATTTT.

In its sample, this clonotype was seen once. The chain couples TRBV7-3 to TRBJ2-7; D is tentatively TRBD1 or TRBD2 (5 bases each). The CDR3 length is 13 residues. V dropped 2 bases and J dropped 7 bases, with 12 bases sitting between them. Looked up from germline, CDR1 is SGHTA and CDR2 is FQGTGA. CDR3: CASSLDGAREQYF. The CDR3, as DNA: TGTGCCAGCAGCTTAGACGGGGCGCGAGAGCAGTACTTC.

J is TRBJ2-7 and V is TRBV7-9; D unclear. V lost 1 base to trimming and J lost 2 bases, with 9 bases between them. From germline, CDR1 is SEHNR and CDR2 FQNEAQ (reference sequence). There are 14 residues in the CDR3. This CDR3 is CASSLGSATYEQYF. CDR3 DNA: TGTGCCAGCAGCTTAGGGTCAGCCACCTACGAGCAGTACTTC.

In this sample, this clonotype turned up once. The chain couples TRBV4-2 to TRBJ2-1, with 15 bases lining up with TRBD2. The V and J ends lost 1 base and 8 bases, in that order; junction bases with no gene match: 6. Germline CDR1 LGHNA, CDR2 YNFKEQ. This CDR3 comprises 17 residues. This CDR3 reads CASSQVRTSGRVYEQFF. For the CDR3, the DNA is TGTGCCAGCAGCCAAGTCAGGACTAGCGGGAGGGTCTATGAGCAGTTCTTC.

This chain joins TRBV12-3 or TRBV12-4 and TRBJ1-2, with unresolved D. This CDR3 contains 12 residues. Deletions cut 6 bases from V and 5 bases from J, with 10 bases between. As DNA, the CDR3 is TGTGCCAGCAGCCGGCAAATGTATGGCTACACCTTC. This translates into CASSRQMYGYTF.

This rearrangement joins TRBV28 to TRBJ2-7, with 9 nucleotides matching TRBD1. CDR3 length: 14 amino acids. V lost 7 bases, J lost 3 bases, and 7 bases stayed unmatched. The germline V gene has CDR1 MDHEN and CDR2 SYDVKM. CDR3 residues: CASTIQGANYEQYF. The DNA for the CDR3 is TGTGCCAGCACCATACAGGGGGCGAACTACGAGCAGTACTTC.

The CDR3 sequence: CASRSGDGAKNIQYF. Here the CDR3 DNA reads TGTGCCAGCAGATCTGGGGATGGGGCCAAAAACATTCAGTACTTC. The V call is TRBV28, the J call TRBJ2-4; D is unresolved. With 6 bases removed from V and 1 base from J, the gap between germline ends came to 13 bases. CDR1 is MDHEN, CDR2 SYDVKM, per germline. The CDR3 is 15 residues long.

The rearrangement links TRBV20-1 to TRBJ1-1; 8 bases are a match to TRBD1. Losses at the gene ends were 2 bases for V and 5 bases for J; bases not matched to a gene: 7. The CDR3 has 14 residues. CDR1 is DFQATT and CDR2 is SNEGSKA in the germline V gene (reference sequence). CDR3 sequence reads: CSARPPGGITEAFF. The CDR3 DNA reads TGCAGTGCTAGACCCCCAGGGGGCATAACTGAAGCTTTCTTT.

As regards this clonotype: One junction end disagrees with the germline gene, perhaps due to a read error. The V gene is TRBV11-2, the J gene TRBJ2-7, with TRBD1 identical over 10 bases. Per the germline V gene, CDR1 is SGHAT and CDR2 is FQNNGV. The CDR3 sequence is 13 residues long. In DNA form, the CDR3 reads TGTGCCAGCAGCTTAGAGAGGGGGACAGGGGTACACTTC. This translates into CASSLERGTGVHF.

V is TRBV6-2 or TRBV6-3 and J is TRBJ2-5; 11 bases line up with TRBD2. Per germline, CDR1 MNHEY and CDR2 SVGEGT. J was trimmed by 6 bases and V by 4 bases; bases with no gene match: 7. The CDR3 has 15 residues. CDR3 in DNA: TGTGCCAGCAGTTCTACTAGCGGGAGATGGAAGACCCAGTACTTC. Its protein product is CASSSTSGRWKTQYF.

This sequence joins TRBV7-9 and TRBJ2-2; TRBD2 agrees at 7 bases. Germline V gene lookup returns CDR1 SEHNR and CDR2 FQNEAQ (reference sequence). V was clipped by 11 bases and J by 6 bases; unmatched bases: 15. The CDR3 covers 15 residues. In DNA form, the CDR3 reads TGTGCCGGGGGAACTAGCGCGACCGTTCCCGGGGAGCTGTTTTTT. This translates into CAGGTSATVPGELFF.